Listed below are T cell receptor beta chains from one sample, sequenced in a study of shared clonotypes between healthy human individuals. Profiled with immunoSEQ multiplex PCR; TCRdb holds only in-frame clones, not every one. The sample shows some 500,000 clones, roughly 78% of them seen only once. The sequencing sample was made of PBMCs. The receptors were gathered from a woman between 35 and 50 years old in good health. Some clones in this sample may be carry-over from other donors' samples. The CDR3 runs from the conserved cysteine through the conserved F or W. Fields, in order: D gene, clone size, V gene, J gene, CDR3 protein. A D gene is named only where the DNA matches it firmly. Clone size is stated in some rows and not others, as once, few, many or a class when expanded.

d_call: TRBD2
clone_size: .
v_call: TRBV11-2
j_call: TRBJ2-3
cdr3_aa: CASSLQAGRAATDTQYF

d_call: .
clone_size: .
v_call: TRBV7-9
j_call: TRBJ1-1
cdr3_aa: CASSFGQKDEAFF

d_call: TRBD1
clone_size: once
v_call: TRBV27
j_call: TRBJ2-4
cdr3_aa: CASSSLTGPIQYF

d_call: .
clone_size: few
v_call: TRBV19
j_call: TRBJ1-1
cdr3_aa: CASRNQGWTEAFF

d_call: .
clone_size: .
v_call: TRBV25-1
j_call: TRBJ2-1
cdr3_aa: CASSEWGAAYNEQFF

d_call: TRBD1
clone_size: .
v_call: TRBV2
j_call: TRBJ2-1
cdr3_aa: CASSLTGGSYNEQFF

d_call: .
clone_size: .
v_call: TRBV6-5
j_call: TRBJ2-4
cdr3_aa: CASSYSTKNIQYF

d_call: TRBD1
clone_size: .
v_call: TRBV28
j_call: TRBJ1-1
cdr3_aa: CASSRQGFEAFF

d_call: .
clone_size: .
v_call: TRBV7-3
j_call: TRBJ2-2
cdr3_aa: CASSFTRTPNTGELFF

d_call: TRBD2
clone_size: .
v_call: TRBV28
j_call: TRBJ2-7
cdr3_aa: CASSLVAGSPDEQYF

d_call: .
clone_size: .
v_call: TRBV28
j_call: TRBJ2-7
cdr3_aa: CASSHRVDPVKQYF

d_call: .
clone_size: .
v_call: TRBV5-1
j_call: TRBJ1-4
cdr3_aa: CASSLEGPEKLFF